The 2 T cell receptor beta chains given below trace back to one sample, sequenced in a study of T cell changes during pregnancy in multiple sclerosis (dated by TCRdb to about 2019). The library was obtained by the immunoSEQ multiplex PCR assay. In its TCRdb copy, this immuneACCESS table keeps in-frame sequences only and misses some clones. Where compared with another copy, unresolved V genes explain less than half of these, and the others have no known cause. For this sample there are 40,000 to 45,000 clones; around 92% appear just once. The top ten clonotypes cover under 0.5% of the sample. This specimen was CD4+ T cells from peripheral blood mononuclear cells, taken in the second trimester of pregnancy. All receptors come from a female donor in good health, enrolled as a control in a pregnancy study.

This clone was picked up one time. Other nucleotide sequences from this sample produce the same CDR3. This chain connects TRBV9 to TRBJ2-1; 11 bases match TRBD2. The germline gives CDR1 SGDLS, CDR2 YYNGEE. The CDR3 has 15 amino acids. V lost 3 bases, J lost 7 bases, and 6 bases stayed unmatched. For the CDR3, the DNA is TGTGCCAGCAGCGCGCTAGCGGGAGGACGGAATGAGCAGTTCTTC. It encodes CASSALAGGRNEQFF.

The genes are TRBV11-2 and TRBJ2-7; D possibly corresponds to TRBD2 (6 bases). The germline V and J ends were trimmed by 0 bases and 7 bases, with 10 bases remaining between them. Germline CDR1 is SGHAT and CDR2 is FQNNGV. The CDR3 extends over 13 amino acids. CDR3 region: CASSLDRAGEQYF. CDR3 coding DNA: TGTGCCAGCAGCTTAGACAGGGCGGGGGAGCAGTACTTC.